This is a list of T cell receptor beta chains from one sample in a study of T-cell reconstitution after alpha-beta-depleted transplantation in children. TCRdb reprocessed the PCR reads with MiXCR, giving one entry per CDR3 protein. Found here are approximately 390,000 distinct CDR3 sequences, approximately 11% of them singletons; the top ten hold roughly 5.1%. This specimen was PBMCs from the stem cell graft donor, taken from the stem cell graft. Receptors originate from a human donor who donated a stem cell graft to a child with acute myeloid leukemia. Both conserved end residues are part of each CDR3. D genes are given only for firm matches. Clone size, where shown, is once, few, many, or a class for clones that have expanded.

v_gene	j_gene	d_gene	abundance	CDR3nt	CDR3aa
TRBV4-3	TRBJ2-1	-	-	TGCGCCAGCAGCGTAGTTCGGGAGAACAATGAGCAGTTCTTC	CASSVVRENNEQFF
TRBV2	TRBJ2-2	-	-	TGTGCCAGCAGTGAACAGACCGGGGAGCTGTTTTTT	CASSEQTGELFF
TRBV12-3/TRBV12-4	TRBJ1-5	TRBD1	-	TGTGCCAGCAGCCGAGGGGGCAGTCAGCCCCAGCATTTT	CASSRGGSQPQHF
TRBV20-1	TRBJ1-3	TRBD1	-	TGCAGTGCCATGGGACAGGGAGGAAACACCATATATTTT	CSAMGQGGNTIYF
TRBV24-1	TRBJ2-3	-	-	TGTGCCACCAGTGACGGGAGCACAGATACGCAGTATTTT	CATSDGSTDTQYF
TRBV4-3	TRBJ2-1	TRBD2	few	TGCGCCAGCAGCCAAGTCACAGCGGGAGGGCAGGAGCAGTTCTTC	CASSQVTAGGQEQFF
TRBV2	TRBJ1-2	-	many	TGTGCCAGCAGTGAAAATGGCAGGGCAGTGGGCTACACCTTC	CASSENGRAVGYTF
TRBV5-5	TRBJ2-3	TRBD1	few	TGTGCCAGCAGCTTGGAGGGGGCAACAGATACGCAGTATTTT	CASSLEGATDTQYF
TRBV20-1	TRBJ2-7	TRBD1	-	TGCAGTGCCAACAAGGGACAGACTTACGAGCAGTACTTC	CSANKGQTYEQYF
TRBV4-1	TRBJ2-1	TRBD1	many	TGCGCCAGCAGCCAAGCCCTCGGGACAGAATACAATGAGCAGTTCTTC	CASSQALGTEYNEQFF
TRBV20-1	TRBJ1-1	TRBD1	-	TGCAGTGCAATGACAGGGGGCAGGACTGAAGCTTTCTTT	CSAMTGGRTEAFF
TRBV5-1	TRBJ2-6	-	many	TGCGCCAGCAGCCCAGAGGGGACTGGGGCCAACGTCCTGACTTTC	CASSPEGTGANVLTF
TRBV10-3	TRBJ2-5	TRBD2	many	TGTGCCATCAGTTCTGGACTAGCGGGAGGTTACCAAGAGACCCAGTACTTC	CAISSGLAGGYQETQYF
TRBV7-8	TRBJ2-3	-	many	TGTGCCAGCAGCTTAGGCTTAGATACGCAGTATTTT	CASSLGLDTQYF
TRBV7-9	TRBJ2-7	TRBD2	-	TGTGCCAGCAGCCAGGGTCGCGGGAGCTTCCCCTACGAGCAGTACTTC	CASSQGRGSFPYEQYF
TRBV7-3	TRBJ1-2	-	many	TGTGCCAGCAGCCCCCAACCCGACAGTCGCGGCTACACCTTC	CASSPQPDSRGYTF
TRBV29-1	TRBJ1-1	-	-	TGCAGCGTTGAAGTTCAGGGAGCATTCCTGGAAGCTTTCTTT	CSVEVQGAFLEAFF
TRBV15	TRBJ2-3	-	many	TGTGCCACCGTGGAGGTCGGGGGCACAGATACGCAGTATTTT	CATVEVGGTDTQYF
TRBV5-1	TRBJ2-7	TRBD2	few	TGCGCCAGCAGCTTGGGGGCTAGCGGGAGCCTCTACGAGCAGTACTTC	CASSLGASGSLYEQYF
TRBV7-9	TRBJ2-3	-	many	TGTGCCAGCAGCCCCGGACTCGGGTTCACAGATACGCAGTATTTT	CASSPGLGFTDTQYF
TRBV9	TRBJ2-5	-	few	TGTGCCAGCAGCCCCTGGGACACCTTCCAAGAGACCCAGTACTTC	CASSPWDTFQETQYF
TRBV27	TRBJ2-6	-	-	TGTGCCAGCAGTCCACAGGGTGCTGGGGCCAACGTCCTGACTTTC	CASSPQGAGANVLTF
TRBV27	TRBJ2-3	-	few	TGTGCCAGCAGTATGGTCCCTCAACAGGCCAGGAGCACAGATACGCAGTATTTT	CASSMVPQQARSTDTQYF
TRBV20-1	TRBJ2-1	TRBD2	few	TGCAGTGCTACGAGGACTAGCGGGGGTCCAGATGAGCAGTTCTTC	CSATRTSGGPDEQFF
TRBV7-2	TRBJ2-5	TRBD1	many	TGTGCCAGCAGTCGGGACAGACAAGAGACCCAGTACTTC	CASSRDRQETQYF
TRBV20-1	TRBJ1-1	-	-	TGCAGTGCTACCAAACAGACTATGAACACTGAAGCTTTCTTT	CSATKQTMNTEAFF
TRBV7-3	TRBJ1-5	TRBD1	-	TGTGCCAGCAGCTCGACAGGGTCCCCTCAGCCCCAGCATTTT	CASSSTGSPQPQHF
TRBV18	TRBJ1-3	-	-	TGTGCCAGCGCCACAGGCACGCCTGGAAACACCATATATTTT	CASATGTPGNTIYF
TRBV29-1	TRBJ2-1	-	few	TGCAGCGTTGACCCGGAGGGACTGAACAATGAGCAGTTCTTC	CSVDPEGLNNEQFF
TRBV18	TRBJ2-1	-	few	TGTGCCAGCACGAAATCGACACAAGAGTACAATGAGCAGTTCTTC	CASTKSTQEYNEQFF
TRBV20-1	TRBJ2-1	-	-	TGCAGTGCTAGAGTCCCCCGTTGGGAGGCAAGCTTTGATGAGCAGTTCTTC	CSARVPRWEASFDEQFF
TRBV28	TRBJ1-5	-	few	TGTGCCAGCATACAGGGTAATCAGCCCCAGCATTTT	CASIQGNQPQHF
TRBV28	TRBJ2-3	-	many	TGTGCCAGTAATCTTGGGTTTAAGTGGGGCGAAAACACAGATACGCAGTATTTT	CASNLGFKWGENTDTQYF
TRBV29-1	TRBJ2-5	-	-	TGCAGCGTTGCAAGGCGGACACAAGAGACCCAGTACTTC	CSVARRTQETQYF
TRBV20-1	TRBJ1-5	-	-	TGCAGTGTACGAGACGCCGGGGCAGGTAATCAGCCCCAGCATTTT	CSVRDAGAGNQPQHF
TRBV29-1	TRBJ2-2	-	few	TGCAGCGTTGAGGGGGAGAACACCGGGGAGCTGTTTTTT	CSVEGENTGELFF
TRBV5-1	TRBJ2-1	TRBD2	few	TGCGCCAGCAGCTTGGCCCCGACCGGGACTAGCGGCAATGAGCAGTTCTTC	CASSLAPTGTSGNEQFF
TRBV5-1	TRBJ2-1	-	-	TGCGCCAGCAGCTTGGAAGGGCTAGGGCCCTACAATGAGCAGTTCTTC	CASSLEGLGPYNEQFF
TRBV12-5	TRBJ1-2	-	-	TGTGCTAGTGGTTTGGAGGGACGGAGCTATGGCTACACCTTC	CASGLEGRSYGYTF
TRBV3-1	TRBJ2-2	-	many	TGTGCCAGCAGCCAAGATTGGCAGGGGACTTTCAACACCGGGGAGCTGTTTTTT	CASSQDWQGTFNTGELFF
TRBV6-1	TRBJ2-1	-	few	TGTGCCAGCCAAGGGTACCGGACGGGCAGCGATGAGCAGTTCTTC	CASQGYRTGSDEQFF
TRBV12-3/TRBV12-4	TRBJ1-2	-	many	TGTGCCAGCAGAGACCCTAGGGTGGAAGCTAACTATGGCTACACCTTC	CASRDPRVEANYGYTF
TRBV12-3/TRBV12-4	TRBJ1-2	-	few	TGTGCCAGCAGTACCGACAGCTATGGCTACACCTTC	CASSTDSYGYTF
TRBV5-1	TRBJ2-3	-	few	TGCGCCAGCCTTCGTGGAGCGGCTAGCACAGATACGCAGTATTTT	CASLRGAASTDTQYF
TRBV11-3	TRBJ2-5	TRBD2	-	TGTGCCAGCAGCTTAGCGACACATGGGGGGGAGGAGACCCAGTACTTC	CASSLATHGGEETQYF
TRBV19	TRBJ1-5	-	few	TGTGCCAGTAGTCTGAGACAGATGGCCCAGCATTTT	CASSLRQMAQHF
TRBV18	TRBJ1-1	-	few	TGTGCCAGCTCCCCTAACGCGGCGGTGGGGACTGAAGCTTTCTTT	CASSPNAAVGTEAFF